This T cell receptor beta chain came from a study of blood T cell repertoires in COVID-19. Across the whole study: Samples representing acute and convalescent COVID-19 were sourced from the United States, Italy and Spain. From T cells, B-cell-depleted T cells, or PBMCs came the material, which was cDNA or gDNA.

The CDR3 covers 13 residues. V dropped 0 bases and J dropped 3 bases, with 6 bases sitting between them. CDR1 and CDR2 from the germline V gene are SGHRS and YFSETQ. Original analysis: Nucleated cell number was recorded as an estimate derived from reference gene primer amplification. TCRdb's table, derived via immunoSEQ multiplex PCR, lists solely in-frame clones and lacks some. That table is the source of V, J and clone size, and D and trimming were worked out from the DNA. The sample consists of 95,000 to 110,000 clones, 90% to 95% of them appearing once. The chain employs TRBV5-1 and TRBJ1-2, with D uncertain. The origin of this receptor is a woman between 25 and 40 years old with acute or convalescent COVID-19. The material sequenced was peripheral blood. CDR3: CASSLVADYGYTF. The CDR3 nucleotides read TGCGCCAGCAGCTTGGTGGCAGACTATGGCTACACCTTC.